The 20 T cell receptor beta chains below all came from one sample that was sequenced in a study of T cells in Graves' hyperthyroidism and ophthalmopathy. TCR beta CDR3 region amplification was performed from RNA transcripts. The primer set for the first-round RT-PCR of the TCR CDR3 was HTBI. From the multiplex PCR reads, TCRdb called clonotypes with MiXCR, one entry per CDR3 protein. This table has roughly 800,000 distinct CDR3 sequences, 38% appearing once. Sequencing was performed on blood. The receptor source for this set is a man between 18 and 29 years old with Graves' hyperthyroidism.

This clonotype has at least ten counts. The genes are TRBV10-3 and TRBJ1-5; D uncertain. The germline V and J ends were trimmed by 10 bases and 5 bases, with 15 bases remaining between them. This CDR3 has 13 residues. Germline lookup yields CDR1 ENHRY and CDR2 SYGVKD. The DNA of the CDR3 is TGTGCCACCGACGACGGGGTTGATCAGCCCCAGCATTTT. Amino acid sequence: CATDDGVDQPQHF.

The chain is built from TRBV12-3 or TRBV12-4 and TRBJ1-6; perhaps TRBD1 as D (5 bases). The CDR3 has 16 residues. V shed 2 bases and J shed 7 bases, with 15 bases lying between them. The CDR3 bases are TGTGCCAGCAGTTTAAACTGGAGGGGAGGCAATTCACCCCTCCACTTT. As protein: CASSLNWRGGNSPLHF.

This clonotype appeared many times. The chain joins TRBV5-1 to TRBJ1-1, with D tentatively TRBD1 (5 bases). With 9 bases removed from V and 0 bases from J, the gap between germline ends came to 12 bases. CDR3 length: 13 residues. Germline CDR1 is SGHRS and CDR2 is YFSETQ. The CDR3 DNA follows: TGCGCCACCACCTGGGACGTGAACACTGAAGCTTTCTTT. Protein sequence: CATTWDVNTEAFF.

The rearrangement uses TRBV12-3 or TRBV12-4 and TRBJ2-7, with TRBD2 matching 13 bases. This CDR3 spans 17 amino acids. Trimming at V came to 6 bases and at J to 7 bases, leaving 15 bases not matched to a gene. The CDR3: CASSFSRTSGSPWEQYF. CDR3 DNA: TGTGCCAGCAGCTTCAGCCGGACTAGCGGGAGCCCGTGGGAGCAGTACTTC.

This clonotype turned up a few times. This chain connects TRBV5-1 to TRBJ2-6; the match to TRBD1 covers 11 bases. V was clipped by 4 bases and J by 3 bases; unmatched bases: 6. The CDR3 covers 17 residues. CDR1 and CDR2 from the germline V gene are SGHRS and YFSETQ. The CDR3 protein is CASSPGQGAGGANVLTF. The CDR3 DNA follows: TGCGCCAGCAGCCCAGGACAGGGGGCTGGTGGGGCCAACGTCCTGACTTTC.

Many counts were recorded for this clonotype. The gene calls are TRBV7-9 and TRBJ1-6; no definite D call. Germline V gives CDR1 SEHNR, CDR2 FQNEAQ (reference sequence). Between the trimmed V and J ends, which lost 1 base and 9 bases, there was a span of 7 bases. This CDR3 is built from 13 residues. CDR3 DNA sequence: TGTGCCAGCAGCTTAGATATGGGTTCACCCCTCCACTTT. Translation gives CASSLDMGSPLHF. Using reference TRBV7-9 and TRBJ1-6 for the parts outside the CDR3, the full variable domain is DTGVSQNPRHKITKRGQNVTFRCDPISEHNRLYWYRQTLGQGPEFLTYFQNEAQLEKSRLLSDRFSAERPKGSFSTLEIQRTEQGDSAMYLCASSLDMGSPLHFGNGTRLTVT.

The rearrangement joins TRBV25-1 to TRBJ1-2, with 8 bases that match TRBD1. J gave up 5 bases and V 8 bases, and 7 bases lay outside the gene matches. This CDR3 has 13 residues. CDR1 and CDR2 (germline): MGHDK, SYGVNS. The CDR3 spells CASAGQGSYGYTF. In nucleotides, the CDR3 is TGTGCCAGCGCAGGACAGGGCTCGTATGGCTACACCTTC.

The genes are TRBV7-8 and TRBJ2-7, with TRBD1 as a possible D gene (5 bases). The CDR3 consists of 15 residues. Germline CDR1 SGHVS, CDR2 FQNEAQ. The V end lost 6 bases, the J end lost 0 bases, and 15 bases lay between the germline ends. The CDR3 is CASRPTWGLSYEQYF. CDR3 coding DNA: TGTGCCAGCAGACCAACCTGGGGCCTCTCCTACGAGCAGTACTTC.

This clonotype is a singleton in its sample. One junction end does not reproduce the germline sequence, and a read error may be involved. V gene TRBV15 combines with J gene TRBJ1-5; no reliable D call. Per the germline V gene, CDR1 is LNHNV and CDR2 is YYDKDF (reference sequence). CDR3 size: 13 residues. This CDR3 reads CAASSDPGQPQHF. Written as DNA, the CDR3 is TGTGCCGCCAGCAGTGATCCCGGTCAGCCCCAGCATTTT.

This chain joins TRBV19 and TRBJ1-5, with 7 bases identical to TRBD1. The CDR3 is 13 residues long. Germline V lookup: CDR1 LNHDA, CDR2 SQIVND (reference sequence). J gave up 7 bases and V 10 bases, and 10 bases lay outside the gene matches. As DNA, the CDR3 is TGTGCCACCCAAGACAGGGCGAAACAGCCCCAGCATTTT. It yields the protein CATQDRAKQPQHF.

This clonotype was detected many times. J is TRBJ1-4 and V is TRBV15; D perhaps matches TRBD1 (5 bases). The CDR3 extends over 17 amino acids. With 0 bases removed from V and 7 bases from J, the gap between germline ends came to 18 bases. CDR1 and CDR2 from the germline V gene are LNHNV and YYDKDF (reference sequence). The CDR3 loop reads CATSRDVGEWVTEKLFF. The DNA for the CDR3 is TGTGCCACCAGCAGAGATGTGGGGGAATGGGTTACTGAAAAACTGTTTTTT.

Remarks on this clonotype: A read error is possible here, since a much larger clone lies one base away. V and J are TRBV2 and TRBJ2-5; 9 nucleotides line up with TRBD1. The trim removed 6 bases at V and 5 bases at J, leaving 4 bases unmatched. The CDR3 length is 13 residues. Germline CDR1 SNHLY, CDR2 FYNNEI. The CDR3 region is CASREGTGETQYF. CDR3 bases: TGTGCCAGCAGAGAGGGGACAGGGGAGACCCAGTACTTC.

Worth noting for this clonotype: A much larger clone differs by one base, so this may be a read error. J is TRBJ2-7 and V is TRBV7-9; 10 bases match TRBD2. Trimming at V came to 1 base and at J to 5 bases, leaving 8 bases not matched to a gene. Germline V gene data show CDR1 as SEHNR and CDR2 as FQNEAQ (reference sequence). The CDR3 covers 16 residues. The CDR3 loop is CASSLDRGLATHEQYF. In nucleotides, the CDR3 is TGTGCCAGCAGCTTAGACAGGGGACTAGCGACTCACGAGCAGTACTTC.

This clonotype was found many times. The chain combines TRBV24-1 with TRBJ2-5; D is possibly TRBD2 (5 bases). Per germline, CDR1 KGHDR and CDR2 SFDVKD. Trimming stripped 1 base from V and 2 bases from J, with 7 bases between. The CDR3 totals 14 residues. This CDR3 is CATSDFGEQETQYF. The CDR3, as DNA: TGTGCCACCAGTGATTTCGGGGAGCAAGAGACCCAGTACTTC.

The chain recombines TRBV7-8 with TRBJ2-6, with unresolved D. CDR3 length: 19 residues. V lost 2 bases and J lost 0, with 17 bases in between. In germline, CDR1 is SGHVS, CDR2 FQNEAQ. CDR3 sequence (DNA): TGTGCCAGCAGCTTAAGGTCAGGCCGCCAATCCTCTGGGGCCAACGTCCTGACTTTC. Translation gives CASSLRSGRQSSGANVLTF. Full variable domain (remainder filled in from reference TRBV7-8 and TRBJ2-6): GAGVSQSPRYKVAKRGQDVALRCDPISGHVSLFWYQQALGQGPEFLTYFQNEAQLDKSGLPSDRFFAERPEGSVSTLKIQRTQQEDSAVYLCASSLRSGRQSSGANVLTFGAGSRLTVL.

This chain joins TRBV10-3 and TRBJ1-5; 11 bases match TRBD1. Germline trimming cut 10 bases from V and 3 bases from J; bases unmatched to any gene: 11. CDR1 and CDR2 (germline): ENHRY, SYGVKD. This CDR3 is 16 amino acids long. The CDR3, as DNA: TGTGCCACCGGGACAGGGGGAAGGACGCACAATCAGCCCCAGCATTTT. Translation gives CATGTGGRTHNQPQHF.

This clonotype was observed at least ten times. V is TRBV2 and J is TRBJ2-5; D may correspond to TRBD1 or TRBD2 (5 bases each). V lost 1 base, J lost 5 bases, and 20 bases lay in between. CDR3 size: 17 residues. Germline CDR1 is SNHLY and CDR2 is FYNNEI. The CDR3 DNA is TGTGCCAGCAGTGAAGAGGAGGAGCGGCAGGGCGGTGAGACCCAGTACTTC. Encoded protein: CASSEEEERQGGETQYF.

This rearrangement joins TRBV4-3 to TRBJ1-1, with D possibly being TRBD1 (5 bases). Looked up from germline, CDR1 is LGHNA and CDR2 is YSLEER. Between the trimmed V and J ends, which lost 2 bases and 4 bases, there was a span of 8 bases. The CDR3 extends over 13 amino acids. The CDR3 is CASSQSTGTEAFF. The CDR3 DNA follows: TGCGCCAGCAGCCAAAGCACAGGCACTGAAGCTTTCTTT.

Regarding this clonotype: A much larger clone differs from this one at a single base, so this may be a read error. The chain joins TRBV6-6 to TRBJ2-5; D ambiguous. Germline loops: CDR1 MNHNY, CDR2 SVGAGI (reference sequence). The CDR3 totals 12 residues. The CDR3 sequence: CVSSYSQETQYF. CDR3 DNA: TGTGTCAGCAGTTACTCCCAAGAGACCCAGTACTTC.

Only a few counts were recorded for this clonotype. V is TRBV20-1 and J is TRBJ1-1; D gene unclear. Germline CDR1 is DFQATT and CDR2 is SNEGSKA (reference sequence). The CDR3 runs to 13 residues. Between the trimmed V and J ends, which lost 3 bases and 0 bases, there was a span of 8 bases. This chain's CDR3 is CSARKTMNTEAFF. The CDR3 DNA reads TGCAGTGCTAGGAAGACAATGAACACTGAAGCTTTCTTT.